This is a list of T cell receptor beta chains from one sample in a study of cytomegalovirus exposure and HLA in healthy donors. Libraries were prepared by immunoSEQ multiplex PCR; TCRdb keeps only in-frame clonotypes and omits some of them. Of some 140,000 clones listed, roughly 77% were seen once; the top ten hold less than 8.5%. Sequencing input: PBMCs. The receptor source for this set is a man under 40 in good health and CMV-seropositive. CDR3s include the opening cysteine and the closing phenylalanine or tryptophan. D genes are given only for firm matches.

D gene: TRBD2
V gene: TRBV7-2
J gene: TRBJ2-7
CDR3 DNA: TGTGCCAGCAGTTATTTCTTCGGGGGGGAGCAGTACTTC
CDR3 protein: CASSYFFGGEQYF

D gene: .
V gene: TRBV9
J gene: TRBJ2-1
CDR3 DNA: TGTGCCAGCAGCGAGGGCGGGACAGACTACAATGAGCAGTTCTTC
CDR3 protein: CASSEGGTDYNEQFF

D gene: .
V gene: TRBV29-1
J gene: TRBJ1-5
CDR3 DNA: TGCAGCGCTGTGGAGGGGACGGGGAGCAATCAGCCCCAGCATTTT
CDR3 protein: CSAVEGTGSNQPQHF

D gene: TRBD1
V gene: TRBV13
J gene: TRBJ2-5
CDR3 DNA: TGTGCCAGCAGCCCCCGCTCAGGGGGCGGGGAGACCCAGTACTTC
CDR3 protein: CASSPRSGGGETQYF

D gene: .
V gene: TRBV4-1
J gene: TRBJ1-2
CDR3 DNA: TGCGCCAGCAGCCCCGGGGTTTATAACTATGGCTACACCTTC
CDR3 protein: CASSPGVYNYGYTF

D gene: TRBD1
V gene: TRBV27
J gene: TRBJ2-7
CDR3 DNA: TGTGCCAGCAGTCTCAGGGGGCCTGAATACGAGCAGTACTTC
CDR3 protein: CASSLRGPEYEQYF

D gene: TRBD1
V gene: TRBV5-1
J gene: TRBJ1-2
CDR3 DNA: TGCGCCAGCAGCTTGGCCGGGACGGGGACAGGGTTCAGCTATGGCTACACCTTC
CDR3 protein: CASSLAGTGTGFSYGYTF

D gene: .
V gene: TRBV7-3
J gene: TRBJ2-1
CDR3 DNA: TGTGCCAGCAGCTTCTTGAGTACTACCGGGGGTGAGCAGTTCTTC
CDR3 protein: CASSFLSTTGGEQFF

D gene: .
V gene: TRBV13
J gene: TRBJ1-6
CDR3 DNA: TGTGCCAGCAGCTCGGGCGGGGACGCCGGGACCCTCCACTTT
CDR3 protein: CASSSGGDAGTLHF

D gene: .
V gene: TRBV5-1
J gene: TRBJ1-2
CDR3 DNA: TGCGCCAGCAGCGCAACGGACAGCTATGGCTACACCTTC
CDR3 protein: CASSATDSYGYTF

D gene: TRBD1
V gene: TRBV6-1
J gene: TRBJ2-2
CDR3 DNA: TGTGCCAGCACCTGGGACAGGAGCACCGGGGAGCTGTTTTTT
CDR3 protein: CASTWDRSTGELFF

D gene: TRBD1
V gene: TRBV14
J gene: TRBJ2-7
CDR3 DNA: TGTGCCAGCAGCCAACTAACTAATACAGGGGGCGAGCAGTACTTC
CDR3 protein: CASSQLTNTGGEQYF